The TCR beta chain under discussion was sequenced for a study of T cell responses to AZD1222 COVID-19 vaccine. The data were produced by immunoSEQ multiplex PCR, yet TCRdb's version contains in-frame clones alone and is incomplete. The table has 90,000 to 100,000 clones, more than 70% seen once; the top ten hold approximately 15%. The CDR3 extends over 14 amino acids. Germline-derived CDR1 and CDR2 are MNHEY and SVGAGI. V dropped 9 bases and J dropped 3; count of bases not matched to a gene: 7. This chain joins TRBV6-5 and TRBJ2-1, with TRBD2 matching over 8 bases. The input for sequencing was peripheral blood, taken 28 days after the second AZD1222 dose. The receptor was derived from an adult who received the AZD1222 COVID-19 vaccine. The CDR3 reads CASRTSRNYNEQFF. The CDR3 coding sequence is TGTGCCAGTCGGACTAGCAGAAACTACAATGAGCAGTTCTTC.